This T cell receptor (beta chain) was identified during a study of response to subunit inactivated influenza vaccine. General study points: After each seasonal influenza vaccination, few new T cells are recruited, the authors suggested.

This clonotype was observed at least ten times. Its antigen is still unknown. The CDR3 contains 14 residues. V lost 6 bases and J lost 0, with 8 bases in between. Germline CDR1 SNHLY, CDR2 FYNNEI. From the RT-PCR reads, TCRdb called clonotypes with MiXCR, one entry per CDR3 protein. This sample has roughly 190,000 distinct CDR3 sequences, with around 14% found just once. Material: CD8+ T cells sorted from PBMCs, obtained 5 days after vaccination. The chain is built from TRBV2 and TRBJ2-2, with unresolved D. This clonotype originated in a man aged 50 to 60 who received an inactivated influenza vaccine. DNA of the CDR3: TGTGCCAGCAGAGAGACCACGAACACCGGGGAGCTGTTTTTT. Translating it yields CASRETTNTGELFF.